Below are 4 T cell receptor beta chains sequenced from a single sample in a study of post-analysis software for immune sequencing data. Study-wide points: TRBV5-6, TRBV5-1 and TRBV20-1 were among 4 or 5 TRBV segments more frequent in patients than controls.

No antigen is known for these receptors. The TCR beta cDNA libraries carried unique molecular identifiers. TCRdb analysed the PCR reads with MiXCR anew, one entry per CDR3 protein. Here the sample spans around 770,000 distinct CDR3 sequences, 46% being singletons. Sequences were obtained from blood. All receptors come from a girl between 10 and 17 years old with multiple sclerosis.

There are a few counts of this clonotype. The V call is TRBV6-1, the J call TRBJ1-1; weak D call: TRBD1 (5 bases). Trimming took 1 base from V and 2 from J, leaving 11 bases between them. CDR1 MNHNS and CDR2 SASEGT come from the germline V gene. CDR3 length: 15 residues. This chain's CDR3 is CASSEGGTVNTEAFF. In DNA, the CDR3 is TGTGCCAGCAGTGAAGGAGGGACGGTAAACACTGAAGCTTTCTTT.

The V gene is TRBV27, the J gene TRBJ1-2; D is undetermined. Trimming stripped 7 bases from V and 0 bases from J, with 18 bases between. Germline-derived CDR1 and CDR2 are MNHEY and SMNVEV (reference sequence). This CDR3 contains 16 residues. Written as DNA, the CDR3 is TGTGCCAGCATCCTCGCGGGAGATGGGGCTAACTATGGCTACACCTTC. Protein sequence: CASILAGDGANYGYTF.

This chain joins TRBV30 and TRBJ2-5; D unresolved. This CDR3 is built from 13 residues. V lost 0 bases and J lost 4, with 9 bases in between. Germline-derived CDR1 and CDR2 are GTSNPN and SVGIG (reference sequence). This CDR3 reads CAWSVSKGETQYF. The DNA of the CDR3 is TGTGCCTGGAGTGTCTCGAAGGGAGAGACCCAGTACTTC.

The chain couples TRBV28 to TRBJ2-7; D might be TRBD1 (5 bases). The CDR3 has 15 residues. Trimming took off 7 bases at V and 2 bases at J, with 18 bases between the two ends. Germline-derived CDR1 and CDR2 are MDHEN and SYDVKM. The DNA for the CDR3 is TGTGCCAGCAATTCGCGACAGAATGGCGCCTACGAGCAGTACTTC. It specifies CASNSRQNGAYEQYF.